This section outlines one T cell receptor (beta chain) sequence together with its context. The sample belongs to a study of blood T cell repertoires in COVID-19. Repertoires were generated with immunoSEQ multiplex PCR, while TCRdb's copy carries only in-frame clones and drops some. The data show about 280,000 clones, with 88% seen just once and around 11% held by the top ten. The CDR3 contains 13 residues. The J segment lost 14 bases and the V segment lost 6 bases, leaving 11 bases of the junction unmatched. Germline-derived CDR1 and CDR2 are MNHEY and SMNVEV (reference sequence). Seattle researchers signed up patients amid active infection and tracked them longitudinally.

The sample was peripheral blood. The receptor was derived from a woman in her twenties or thirties with COVID-19, enrolled during active disease. The V gene is TRBV27, the J gene TRBJ2-1; 9 bases align to TRBD1. The CDR3 DNA reads as TGTGCCAGCAGGACGATACAGGGGGCGCAGGAGTTCTTC. This gives the protein CASRTIQGAQEFF.